This TCR beta chain was sequenced in a study of beta chain features in type 1 diabetes. With regard to this clone: The antigen is undetermined.

General study findings and limits: Among all four CD4+ subsets, Type 1 diabetes patients had TCRB CDR3s that were moderately but significantly shorter.

cDNA synthesis used the whole RNA isolate, giving expressed TCRB sequences. TCRdb's copy holds only in-frame clones and misses some; the assay was immunoSEQ multiplex PCR. The data contain some 270,000 clones, 9.5% to 13% of them singletons. Trimming stripped 0 bases from V and 5 bases from J, with 7 bases between. The CDR3 is 13 residues long. Germline loops: CDR1 SGHVS, CDR2 FNYEAQ. The rearrangement uses TRBV7-6 and TRBJ2-5; possible D gene TRBD1, 5 bases. This receptor was identified in a young man with type 1 diabetes. The sequencing sample was made of naive CD4+ T cells from blood. Here the CDR3 reads CASSLAGLETQYF. DNA for the CDR3: TGTGCCAGCAGCTTAGCGGGGCTTGAGACCCAGTACTTC.